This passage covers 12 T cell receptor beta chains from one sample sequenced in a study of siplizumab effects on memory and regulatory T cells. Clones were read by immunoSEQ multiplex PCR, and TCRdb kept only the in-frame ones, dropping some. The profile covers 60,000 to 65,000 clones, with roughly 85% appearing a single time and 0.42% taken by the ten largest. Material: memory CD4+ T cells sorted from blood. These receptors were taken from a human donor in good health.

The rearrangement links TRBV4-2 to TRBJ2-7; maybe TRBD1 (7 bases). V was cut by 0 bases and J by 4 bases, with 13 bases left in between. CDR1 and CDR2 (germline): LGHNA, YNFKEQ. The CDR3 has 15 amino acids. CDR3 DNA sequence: TGTGCCAGCAGCCAAGACTTGCAGGGGGGATACGAGCAGTACTTC. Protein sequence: CASSQDLQGGYEQYF.

DNA of the CDR3: TGCGCCAGCAGCCAAGAATATAGTATAGGGATAGCCAAAAACATTCAGTACTTC. Encoded protein: CASSQEYSIGIAKNIQYF. This sequence joins TRBV4-1 and TRBJ2-4; D not resolved. Trimming stripped 0 bases from V and 0 bases from J, with 15 bases between. Germline lookup yields CDR1 MGHRA and CDR2 YSYEKL. The CDR3 is made up of 18 amino acids.

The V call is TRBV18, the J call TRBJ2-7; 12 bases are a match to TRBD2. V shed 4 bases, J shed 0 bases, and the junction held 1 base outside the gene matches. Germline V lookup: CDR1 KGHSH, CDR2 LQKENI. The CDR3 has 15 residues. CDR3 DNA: TGTGCCAGCTCACTGACTAGCGGGGGCTCCTACGAGCAGTACTTC. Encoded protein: CASSLTSGGSYEQYF.

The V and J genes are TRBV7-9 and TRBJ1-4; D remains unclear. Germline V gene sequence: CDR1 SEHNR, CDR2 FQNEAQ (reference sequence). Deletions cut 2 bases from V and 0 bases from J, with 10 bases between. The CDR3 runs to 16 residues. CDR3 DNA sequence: TGTGCCAGCAGCTTATACATCCTGGCAACTAATGAAAAACTGTTTTTT. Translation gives CASSLYILATNEKLFF.

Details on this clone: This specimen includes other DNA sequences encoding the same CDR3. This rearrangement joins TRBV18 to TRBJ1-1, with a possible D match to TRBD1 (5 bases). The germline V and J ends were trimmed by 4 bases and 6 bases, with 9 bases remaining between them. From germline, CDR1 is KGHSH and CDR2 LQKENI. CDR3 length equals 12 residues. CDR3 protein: CASSLQGAEAFF. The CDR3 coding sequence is TGTGCCAGCTCACTCCAGGGTGCTGAAGCTTTCTTT.

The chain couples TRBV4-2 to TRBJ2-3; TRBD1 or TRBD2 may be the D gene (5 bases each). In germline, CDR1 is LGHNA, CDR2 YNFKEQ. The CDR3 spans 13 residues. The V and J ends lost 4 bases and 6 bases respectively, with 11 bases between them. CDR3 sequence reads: CASSPQGPDTQYF. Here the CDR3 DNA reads TGTGCCAGCAGCCCGCAGGGACCGGATACGCAGTATTTT.

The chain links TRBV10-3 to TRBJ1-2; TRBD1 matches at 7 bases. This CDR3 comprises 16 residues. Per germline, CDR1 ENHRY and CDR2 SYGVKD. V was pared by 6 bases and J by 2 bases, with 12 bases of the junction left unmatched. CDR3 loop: CAIRLTSRGQNYGYTF. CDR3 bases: TGTGCCATCAGACTGACGAGTAGGGGGCAGAACTATGGCTACACCTTC.

The CDR3 DNA sequence: TGTGCCACCTCCGATGACTATGGCTACACCTTC. Translating gives CATSDDYGYTF. The chain couples TRBV15 to TRBJ1-2; no definite D call. V was cut by 8 bases and J by 3 bases, with 7 bases left in between. Germline V lookup: CDR1 LNHNV, CDR2 YYDKDF (reference sequence). This CDR3 contains 11 residues.

Here the CDR3 reads CASSSPRTGNEKLFF. The CDR3 bases are TGTGCCAGCAGTTCCCCCCGGACAGGGAATGAAAAACTGTTTTTT. The chain has TRBV6-5 and TRBJ1-4; 8 bases agree with TRBD1. The CDR3 runs 15 residues. CDR1 and CDR2 from the germline V gene are MNHEY and SVGAGI. After removal of 4 bases from V and 5 bases from J, the junction contained 6 bases not matched to a gene.

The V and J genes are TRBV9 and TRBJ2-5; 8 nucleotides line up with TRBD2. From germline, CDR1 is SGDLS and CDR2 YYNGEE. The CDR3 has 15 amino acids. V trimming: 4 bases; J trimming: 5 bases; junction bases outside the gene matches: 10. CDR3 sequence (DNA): TGTGCCAGCAGCCATGGGGGGACTAGTTCCGAGACCCAGTACTTC. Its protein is CASSHGGTSSETQYF.

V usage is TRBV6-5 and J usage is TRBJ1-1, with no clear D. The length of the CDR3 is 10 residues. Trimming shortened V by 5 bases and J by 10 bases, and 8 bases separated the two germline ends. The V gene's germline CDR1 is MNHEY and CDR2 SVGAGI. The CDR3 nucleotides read TGTGCCAGCAGTGAATGGGTAGCTTTCTTT. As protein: CASSEWVAFF.

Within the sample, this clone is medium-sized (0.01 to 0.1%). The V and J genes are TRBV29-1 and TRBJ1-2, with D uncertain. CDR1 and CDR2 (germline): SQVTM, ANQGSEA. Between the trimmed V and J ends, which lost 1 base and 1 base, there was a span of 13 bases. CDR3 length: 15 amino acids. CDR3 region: CSVEAAGGRNYGYTF. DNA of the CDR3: TGCAGCGTTGAAGCGGCAGGAGGTCGTAACTATGGCTACACCTTC.